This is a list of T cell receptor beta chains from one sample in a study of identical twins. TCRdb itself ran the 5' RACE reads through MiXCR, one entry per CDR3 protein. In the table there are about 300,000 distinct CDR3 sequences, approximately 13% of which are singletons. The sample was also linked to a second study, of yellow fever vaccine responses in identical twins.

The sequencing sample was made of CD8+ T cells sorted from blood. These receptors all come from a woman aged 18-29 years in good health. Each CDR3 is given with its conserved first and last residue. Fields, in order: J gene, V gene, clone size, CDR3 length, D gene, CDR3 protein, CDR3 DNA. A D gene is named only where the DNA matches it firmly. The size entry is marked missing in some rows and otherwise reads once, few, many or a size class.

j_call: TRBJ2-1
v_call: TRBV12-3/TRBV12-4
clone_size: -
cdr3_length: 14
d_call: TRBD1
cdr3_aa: CASSSGTDYNEQFF
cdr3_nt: TGTGCCAGCAGTTCGGGGACAGACTACAATGAGCAGTTCTTC

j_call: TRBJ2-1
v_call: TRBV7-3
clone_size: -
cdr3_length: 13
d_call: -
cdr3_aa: CASSLRWEDEQFF
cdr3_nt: TGTGCCAGCAGCCTAAGGTGGGAGGATGAGCAGTTCTTC

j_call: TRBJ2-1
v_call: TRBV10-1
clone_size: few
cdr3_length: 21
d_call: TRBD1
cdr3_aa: CASSESVSRDRVPRGDNEQFF
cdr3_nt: TGCGCCAGCAGTGAGTCCGTGTCCCGGGACAGGGTCCCCAGGGGGGACAATGAGCAGTTCTTC

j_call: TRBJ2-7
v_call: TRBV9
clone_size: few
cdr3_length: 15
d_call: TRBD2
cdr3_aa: CASSVASGKSYEQYF
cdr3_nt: TGTGCCAGCAGCGTAGCTAGCGGGAAATCCTACGAGCAGTACTTC

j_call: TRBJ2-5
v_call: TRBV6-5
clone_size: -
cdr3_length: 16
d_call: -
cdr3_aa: CASSYWLGGPGETQYF
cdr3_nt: TGTGCCAGCAGTTACTGGCTGGGGGGGCCCGGAGAGACCCAGTACTTC

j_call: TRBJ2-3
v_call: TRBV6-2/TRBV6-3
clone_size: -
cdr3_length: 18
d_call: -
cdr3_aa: CASSYSEARVGGTDTQYF
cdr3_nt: TGTGCCAGCAGTTACTCCGAGGCTAGGGTGGGGGGCACAGATACGCAGTATTTT

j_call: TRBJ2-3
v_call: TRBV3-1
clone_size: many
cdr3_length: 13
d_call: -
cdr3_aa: CASSPGAGDTQYF
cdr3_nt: TGTGCCAGCAGCCCAGGGGCGGGAGATACGCAGTATTTT

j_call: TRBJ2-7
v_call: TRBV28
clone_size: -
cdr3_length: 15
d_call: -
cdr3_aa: CASSLGGTTVYEQYF
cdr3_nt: TGTGCCAGCAGTTTAGGAGGGACCACCGTCTACGAGCAGTACTTC

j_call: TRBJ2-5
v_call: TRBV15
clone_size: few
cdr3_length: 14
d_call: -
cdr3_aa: CATSQREYQETQYF
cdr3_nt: TGTGCCACCAGCCAGCGAGAGTACCAAGAGACCCAGTACTTC

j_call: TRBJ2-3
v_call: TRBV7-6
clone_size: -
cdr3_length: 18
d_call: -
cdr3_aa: CASSLSIITGSGTDTQYF
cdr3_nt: TGTGCCAGCAGCTTATCCATTATTACAGGGAGTGGAACAGATACGCAGTATTTT

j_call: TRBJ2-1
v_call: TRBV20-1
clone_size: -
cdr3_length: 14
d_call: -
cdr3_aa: CSARARDSASEQFF
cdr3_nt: TGCAGTGCTAGAGCCCGGGACTCCGCTAGTGAGCAGTTCTTC

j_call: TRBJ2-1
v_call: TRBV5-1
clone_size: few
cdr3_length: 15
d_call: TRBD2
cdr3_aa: CASSQSGGPYNEQFF
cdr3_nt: TGCGCCAGCAGCCAGAGCGGGGGGCCTTACAATGAGCAGTTCTTC

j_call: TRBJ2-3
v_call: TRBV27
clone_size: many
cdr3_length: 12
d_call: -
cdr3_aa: CASNFNLYTQYF
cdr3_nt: TGTGCCAGCAACTTCAACCTGTACACGCAGTATTTT

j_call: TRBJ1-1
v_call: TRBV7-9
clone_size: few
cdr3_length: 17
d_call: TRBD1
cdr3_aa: CASSSHVGGAENTEAFF
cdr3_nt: TGTGCCAGCAGCTCCCACGTAGGGGGCGCGGAGAACACTGAAGCTTTCTTT

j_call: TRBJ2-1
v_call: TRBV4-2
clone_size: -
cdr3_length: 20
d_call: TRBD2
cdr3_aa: CASSPKKWTLTGGEIYEQFF
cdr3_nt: TGTGCCAGCAGCCCGAAGAAATGGACTTTAACGGGGGGGGAGATCTATGAGCAGTTCTTC

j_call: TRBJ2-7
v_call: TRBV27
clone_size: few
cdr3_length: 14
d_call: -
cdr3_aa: CASSPRGEAYEQYF
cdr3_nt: TGTGCCAGCAGTCCCCGAGGGGAAGCCTACGAGCAGTACTTC

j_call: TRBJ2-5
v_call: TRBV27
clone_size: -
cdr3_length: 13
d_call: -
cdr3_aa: CASSLDSGTTQYF
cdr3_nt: TGTGCCAGCAGTTTAGACAGTGGGACGACCCAGTACTTC

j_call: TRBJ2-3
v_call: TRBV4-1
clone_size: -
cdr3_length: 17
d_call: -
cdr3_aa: CASSQVPASASTDTQYF
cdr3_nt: TGCGCCAGCAGCCAAGTACCGGCTAGCGCTAGCACAGATACGCAGTATTTT

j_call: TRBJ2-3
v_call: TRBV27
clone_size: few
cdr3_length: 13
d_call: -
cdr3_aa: CASSFSGPDTQYF
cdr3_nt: TGTGCCAGCAGTTTCTCCGGTCCCGATACGCAGTATTTT

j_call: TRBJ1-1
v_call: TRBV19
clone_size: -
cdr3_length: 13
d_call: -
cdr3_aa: CASSIALGGEAFF
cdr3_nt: TGTGCCAGTAGTATAGCGTTGGGAGGTGAAGCTTTCTTT

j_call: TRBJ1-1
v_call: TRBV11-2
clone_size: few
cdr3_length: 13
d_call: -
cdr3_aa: CASSVTRETEAFF
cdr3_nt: TGTGCCAGCAGCGTAACCCGGGAGACTGAAGCTTTCTTT

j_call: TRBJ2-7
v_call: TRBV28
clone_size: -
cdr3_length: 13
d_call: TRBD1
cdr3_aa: CASSLSGQGEQYF
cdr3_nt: TGTGCCAGCAGTTTATCCGGACAGGGCGAGCAGTACTTC

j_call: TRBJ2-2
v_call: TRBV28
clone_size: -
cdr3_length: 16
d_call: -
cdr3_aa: CASSLLSPSNTGELFF
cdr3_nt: TGTGCCAGCAGTTTACTGTCTCCTTCGAACACCGGGGAGCTGTTTTTT

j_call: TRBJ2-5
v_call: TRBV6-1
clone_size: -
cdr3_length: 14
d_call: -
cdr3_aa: CASSDRGLQETQYF
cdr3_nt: TGTGCCAGCAGTGACCGGGGCCTACAAGAGACCCAGTACTTC

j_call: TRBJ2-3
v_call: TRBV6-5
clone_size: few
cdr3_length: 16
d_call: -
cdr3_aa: CASSYRRDGGTDTQYF
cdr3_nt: TGTGCCAGCAGTTACCGACGGGACGGGGGCACAGATACGCAGTATTTT

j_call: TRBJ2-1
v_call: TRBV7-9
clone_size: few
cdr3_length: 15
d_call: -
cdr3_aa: CASSLVLTSYNEQFF
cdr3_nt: TGTGCCAGCAGCTTAGTTTTAACCTCCTACAATGAGCAGTTCTTC

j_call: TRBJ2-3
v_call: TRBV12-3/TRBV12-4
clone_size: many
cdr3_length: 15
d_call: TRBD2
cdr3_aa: CASSLGGGTSDTQYF
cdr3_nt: TGTGCCAGCAGTTTGGGCGGGGGGACATCAGATACGCAGTATTTT

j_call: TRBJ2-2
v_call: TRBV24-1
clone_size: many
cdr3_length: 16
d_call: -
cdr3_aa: CATSDALTWDTGELFF
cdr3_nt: TGTGCCACCAGTGATGCCCTCACGTGGGACACCGGGGAGCTGTTTTTT

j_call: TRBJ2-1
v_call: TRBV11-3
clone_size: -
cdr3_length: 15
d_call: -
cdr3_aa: CASSLDLSTWNEQFF
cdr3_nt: TGTGCCAGCAGCTTAGATCTTAGCACCTGGAATGAGCAGTTCTTC

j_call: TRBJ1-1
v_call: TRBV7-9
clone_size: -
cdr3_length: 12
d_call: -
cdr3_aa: CALGGNSTEAFF
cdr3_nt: TGTGCCCTCGGGGGGAACAGCACTGAAGCTTTCTTT

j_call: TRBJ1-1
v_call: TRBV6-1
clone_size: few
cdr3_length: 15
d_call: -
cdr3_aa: CASSEIISRDTEAFF
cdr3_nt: TGTGCCAGCAGTGAAATCATTTCGCGGGACACTGAAGCTTTCTTT

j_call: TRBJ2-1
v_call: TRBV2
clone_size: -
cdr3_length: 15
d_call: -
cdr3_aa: CASSDSLAPGEEQFF
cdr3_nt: TGTGCCAGCAGTGACTCTCTAGCACCGGGCGAGGAGCAGTTCTTC

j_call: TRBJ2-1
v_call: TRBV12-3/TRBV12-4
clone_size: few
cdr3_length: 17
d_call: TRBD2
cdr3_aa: CASTRGGPRHNYNEQFF
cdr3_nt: TGTGCCAGCACCCGGGGGGGGCCTAGACACAACTACAATGAGCAGTTCTTC

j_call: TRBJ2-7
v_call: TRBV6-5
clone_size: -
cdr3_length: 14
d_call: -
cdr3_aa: CASSYAGPDHEQYF
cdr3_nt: TGTGCCAGCAGTTACGCCGGGCCGGACCACGAGCAGTACTTC

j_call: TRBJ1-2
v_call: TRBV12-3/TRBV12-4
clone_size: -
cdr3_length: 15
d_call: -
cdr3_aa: CASSLGQNPFYGYTF
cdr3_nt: TGTGCCAGCAGTTTAGGGCAGAACCCATTCTATGGCTACACCTTC

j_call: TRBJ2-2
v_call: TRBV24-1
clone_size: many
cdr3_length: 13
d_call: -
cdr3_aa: CATEDPGTGELFF
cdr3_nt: TGTGCCACCGAAGACCCGGGCACCGGGGAGCTGTTTTTT

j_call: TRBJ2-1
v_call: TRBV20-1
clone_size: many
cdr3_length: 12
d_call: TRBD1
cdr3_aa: CSAEQGLSEQFF
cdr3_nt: TGCAGTGCAGAACAGGGGCTAAGTGAGCAGTTCTTC

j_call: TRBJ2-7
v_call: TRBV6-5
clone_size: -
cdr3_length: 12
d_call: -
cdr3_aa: CASSSQVDEQYF
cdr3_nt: TGTGCCAGCAGTTCCCAGGTAGACGAGCAGTACTTC

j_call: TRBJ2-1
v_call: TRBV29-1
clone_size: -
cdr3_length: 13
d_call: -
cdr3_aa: CSVDPGNSYEQFF
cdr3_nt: TGCAGCGTTGACCCAGGGAATTCATATGAGCAGTTCTTC

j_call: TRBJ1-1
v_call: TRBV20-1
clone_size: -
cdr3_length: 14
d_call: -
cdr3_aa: CSARDLRTNTEAFF
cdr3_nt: TGCAGTGCTAGAGATCTAAGGACGAACACTGAAGCTTTCTTT

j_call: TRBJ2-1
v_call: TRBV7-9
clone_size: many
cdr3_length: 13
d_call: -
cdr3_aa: CASSLVRSNEQFF
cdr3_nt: TGTGCCAGCAGCTTAGTTAGATCCAATGAGCAGTTCTTC

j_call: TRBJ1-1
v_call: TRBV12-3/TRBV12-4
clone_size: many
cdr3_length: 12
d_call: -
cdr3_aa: CASTLGVTEAFF
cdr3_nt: TGTGCCAGCACCTTAGGTGTCACTGAAGCTTTCTTT

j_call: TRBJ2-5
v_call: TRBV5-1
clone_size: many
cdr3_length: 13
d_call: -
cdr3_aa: CASSLGGEETQYF
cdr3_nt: TGCGCCAGCAGCTTGGGTGGGGAAGAGACCCAGTACTTC

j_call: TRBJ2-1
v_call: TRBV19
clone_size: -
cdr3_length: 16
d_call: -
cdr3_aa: CASSIGARVDRDEQFF
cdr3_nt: TGTGCCAGTAGCATCGGGGCCCGGGTGGATCGGGATGAGCAGTTCTTC

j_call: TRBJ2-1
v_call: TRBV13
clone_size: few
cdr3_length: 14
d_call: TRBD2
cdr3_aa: CASSPGLGYNEQFF
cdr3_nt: TGTGCCAGCAGCCCCGGACTAGGATACAATGAGCAGTTCTTC

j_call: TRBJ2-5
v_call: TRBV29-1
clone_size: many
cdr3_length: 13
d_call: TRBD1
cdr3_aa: CSVCPDREETQYF
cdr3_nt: TGCAGCGTTTGCCCAGACAGGGAAGAGACCCAGTACTTC

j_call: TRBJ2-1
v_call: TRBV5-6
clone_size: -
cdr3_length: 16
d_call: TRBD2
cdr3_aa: CASSLVGDYAYNEQFF
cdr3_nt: TGTGCCAGCAGCTTGGTTGGGGACTATGCCTACAATGAGCAGTTCTTC

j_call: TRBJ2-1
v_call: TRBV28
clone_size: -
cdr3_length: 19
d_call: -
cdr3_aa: CASSLGFVYGGDPRNEQFF
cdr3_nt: TGTGCCAGCAGTTTAGGGTTTGTTTATGGGGGCGACCCACGCAATGAGCAGTTCTTC

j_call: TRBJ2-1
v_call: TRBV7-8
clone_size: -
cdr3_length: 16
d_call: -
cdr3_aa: CASSLAGALPYNEQFF
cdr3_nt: TGTGCCAGCAGCTTAGCTGGAGCGTTACCTTACAATGAGCAGTTCTTC

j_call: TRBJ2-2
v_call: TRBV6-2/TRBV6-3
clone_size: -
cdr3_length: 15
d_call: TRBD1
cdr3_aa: CASSSGTGRTGELFF
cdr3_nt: TGTGCCAGCAGTTCGGGGACAGGTAGAACCGGGGAGCTGTTTTTT

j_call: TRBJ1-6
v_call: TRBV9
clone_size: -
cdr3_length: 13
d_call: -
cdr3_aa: CASSPTGSSPLHF
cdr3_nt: TGTGCCAGCAGTCCAACAGGGTCCTCACCCCTCCACTTT

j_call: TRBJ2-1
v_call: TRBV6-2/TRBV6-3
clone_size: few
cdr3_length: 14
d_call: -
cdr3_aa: CASSWDTSYNEQFF
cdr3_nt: TGTGCCAGCAGCTGGGACACCTCCTACAATGAGCAGTTCTTC

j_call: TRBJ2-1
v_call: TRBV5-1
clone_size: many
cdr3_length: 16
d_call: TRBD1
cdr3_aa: CASSLVMAGGRVEQFF
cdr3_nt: TGCGCCAGCAGCTTGGTAATGGCAGGGGGTAGAGTCGAGCAGTTCTTC

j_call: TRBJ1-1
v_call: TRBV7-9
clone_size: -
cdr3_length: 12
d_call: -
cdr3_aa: CASSQDLPEAFF
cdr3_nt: TGTGCCAGCAGCCAGGACCTACCTGAAGCTTTCTTT

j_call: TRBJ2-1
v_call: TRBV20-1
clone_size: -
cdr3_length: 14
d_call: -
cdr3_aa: CSARDQGPYNEQFF
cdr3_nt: TGCAGTGCTAGAGACCAGGGGCCTTACAATGAGCAGTTCTTC

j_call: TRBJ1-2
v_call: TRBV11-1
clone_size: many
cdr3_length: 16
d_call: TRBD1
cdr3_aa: CASSFRGTGDYYGYTF
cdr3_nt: TGTGCCAGCAGCTTCCGCGGGACAGGGGATTACTATGGCTACACCTTC

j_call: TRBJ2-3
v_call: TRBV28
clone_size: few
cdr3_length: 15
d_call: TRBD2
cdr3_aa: CASSQTSGRTDTQYF
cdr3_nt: TGTGCCAGCAGTCAGACTAGCGGGAGAACAGATACGCAGTATTTT

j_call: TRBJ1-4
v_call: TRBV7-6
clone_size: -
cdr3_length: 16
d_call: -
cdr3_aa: CASGSLPGVLFEKLFF
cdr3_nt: TGTGCCAGCGGATCCCTCCCAGGGGTGCTTTTTGAAAAACTGTTTTTT

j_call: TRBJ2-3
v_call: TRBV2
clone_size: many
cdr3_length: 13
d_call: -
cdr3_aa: CASPSRNTDTQYF
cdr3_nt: TGTGCCAGCCCATCCAGAAACACAGATACGCAGTATTTT